This TCR beta chain was documented in a study of technical replicates of blood from a few donors. This CDR3 spans 15 amino acids. From germline, CDR1 is MNHEY and CDR2 SVGAGI. V dropped 3 bases and J dropped 4 bases, with 12 bases sitting between them. Profiled with immunoSEQ multiplex PCR; TCRdb holds only in-frame clones, not every one. The data hold approximately 70,000 clones, with roughly 98% observed a single time. This chain joins TRBV6-5 and TRBJ2-2; unclear D gene. The sample comprised T cells isolated from PBMCs. The receptor comes from a human donor in good health. The CDR3 loop is CASSYFRRGTGELFF. The CDR3 coding sequence is TGTGCCAGCAGTTATTTTCGGAGAGGCACCGGGGAGCTGTTTTTT.